This is a list of T cell receptor beta chains from one sample in a study of T-cell memory formation after mild COVID-19. TCRdb re-analysed the 5' RACE reads in MiXCR, keeping a single row per CDR3 protein. This table has 300,000 or so distinct CDR3 sequences, roughly 15% appearing once. The sample consisted of PBMCs or a T cell subset sorted from them (not recorded which). These receptor sequences come from a man aged 18 to 35 who had mild COVID-19 (a few samples of this study predate the infection). Cell type and time point are not known. Both conserved end residues are part of each CDR3. The D gene is left open where the match is weak. For some rows the clone size is stated as once, few or many, or as a class when expanded; others skip it.

j_gene: TRBJ1-6; v_gene: TRBV5-4; d_gene: -; abundance: few; len: 13; CDR3aa: CASSLGGDSPLHF; CDR3nt: TGTGCCAGCAGCTTGGGCGGGGATTCACCCCTCCACTTT
j_gene: TRBJ2-3; v_gene: TRBV28; d_gene: -; abundance: many; len: 11; CDR3aa: CASSPTDTQYF; CDR3nt: TGTGCCAGCAGCCCGACAGATACGCAGTATTTT
j_gene: TRBJ1-3; v_gene: TRBV28; d_gene: -; abundance: -; len: 15; CDR3aa: CASSLSGTGGNTIYF; CDR3nt: TGTGCCAGCAGTTTATCAGGGACTGGTGGAAACACCATATATTTT
j_gene: TRBJ2-1; v_gene: TRBV21-1; d_gene: -; abundance: -; len: 15; CDR3aa: CASSKTVTGGNEQFF; CDR3nt: TGTGCCAGCAGCAAAACGGTAACGGGGGGAAATGAGCAGTTCTTC
j_gene: TRBJ2-3; v_gene: TRBV5-1; d_gene: -; abundance: few; len: 16; CDR3aa: CASSLDRRPSTDTQYF; CDR3nt: TGCGCCAGCAGCTTAGATAGGAGGCCTAGCACAGATACGCAGTATTTT
j_gene: TRBJ1-2; v_gene: TRBV20-1; d_gene: -; abundance: once; len: 14; CDR3aa: CSVVQGSGNYGYTF; CDR3nt: TGCAGTGTCGTGCAGGGGAGCGGTAACTATGGCTACACCTTC
j_gene: TRBJ1-1; v_gene: TRBV10-3; d_gene: -; abundance: -; len: 17; CDR3aa: CAIRSDRPGAPVTEAFF; CDR3nt: TGTGCCATCAGGTCTGACAGACCCGGGGCGCCGGTCACTGAAGCTTTCTTT
j_gene: TRBJ2-5; v_gene: TRBV5-1; d_gene: TRBD1; abundance: -; len: 15; CDR3aa: CASSVQGAHQETQYF; CDR3nt: TGCGCCAGCAGCGTGCAGGGGGCACACCAAGAGACCCAGTACTTC
j_gene: TRBJ2-2; v_gene: TRBV6-1; d_gene: -; abundance: few; len: 14; CDR3aa: CASSEGGWAGELFF; CDR3nt: TGTGCCAGCAGTGAAGGGGGGTGGGCCGGGGAGCTGTTTTTT
j_gene: TRBJ2-1; v_gene: TRBV2; d_gene: -; abundance: -; len: 14; CDR3aa: CASSENPGWNEQFF; CDR3nt: TGTGCCAGCAGTGAAAATCCGGGGTGGAATGAGCAGTTCTTC
j_gene: TRBJ2-5; v_gene: TRBV24-1; d_gene: TRBD2; abundance: -; len: 17; CDR3aa: CATSDPTTSGAQETQYF; CDR3nt: TGTGCCACCAGTGATCCTACGACTAGCGGGGCACAAGAGACCCAGTACTTC
j_gene: TRBJ1-2; v_gene: TRBV7-2; d_gene: -; abundance: few; len: 14; CDR3aa: CASSLAAGNYGYTF; CDR3nt: TGTGCCAGCAGCTTAGCCGCGGGGAACTATGGCTACACCTTC